This TCR beta chain was sequenced during a study of blood T cell repertoires in COVID-19. The CDR3 covers 13 residues. V lost 3 bases, J lost 3 bases, and 8 bases lay in between. CDR1 and CDR2 from the germline V gene are MNHEY and SMNVEV (reference sequence). Original processing notes: Nucleated cell counts were estimated from reference gene primer amplification. Using immunoSEQ multiplex PCR, the repertoire was profiled, and TCRdb retains in-frame clones only, with some absent. V, J and clone size were drawn from that table, and D and trimming were deduced from the DNA. The repertoire has approximately 120,000 clones, about 85% of them found once; the top ten carry 3.2%.

Material: peripheral blood. The chain carries TRBV27 and TRBJ1-1; weak D call: TRBD1 (6 bases). This TCR came from a woman older than 75 with COVID-19, enrolled during active disease. CDR3 nucleotides: TGTGCCAGCAGTTTCCAGGGGCACACTGAAGCTTTCTTT. This translates into CASSFQGHTEAFF.